A selection of T cell receptor beta chains follows, all from one sample in a study of siplizumab effects on memory and regulatory T cells. Assay used: immunoSEQ multiplex PCR; TCRdb lists only in-frame clones, some missing. The sample carries approximately 50,000 clones, 93% recorded once. The sequencing sample was made of CD8+ T cells sorted from blood. These receptor sequences come from a human donor in good health. Each CDR3 is given with its conserved first and last residue. D genes are given only for firm matches. Only some rows state a clone size, as once, few, many or a class for expanded clones.

clone size	V gene	D gene	J gene	CDR3 protein	CDR3 DNA
NA	TRBV5-3	TRBD2	TRBJ2-3	CARVLAGGSTDTQYF	TGTGCCAGGGTACTAGCGGGAGGATCCACAGATACGCAGTATTTT
NA	TRBV15	NA	TRBJ1-3	CATRGNSGNTIYF	TGTGCCACCAGGGGGAATTCTGGAAACACCATATATTTT
NA	TRBV4-1	TRBD2	TRBJ2-7	CASSQVLAGDNEQYF	TGCGCCAGCAGCCAAGTCCTAGCGGGAGATAACGAGCAGTACTTC
NA	TRBV5-1	NA	TRBJ2-7	CASSPLGPEQYF	TGCGCCAGCAGCCCCTTGGGCCCCGAGCAGTACTTC
NA	TRBV15	TRBD1	TRBJ2-2	CATSRDRGTGPTGELFF	TGTGCCACCAGCAGAGATCGAGGGACAGGGCCCACCGGGGAGCTGTTTTTT
NA	TRBV6-5	NA	TRBJ2-7	CASSYTRQDEQYF	TGTGCCAGCAGTTACACCCGACAGGACGAGCAGTACTTC
NA	TRBV19	NA	TRBJ1-1	CASSLGWAANTEAFF	TGTGCCAGTAGTTTAGGCTGGGCGGCGAACACTGAAGCTTTCTTT
NA	TRBV9	TRBD2	TRBJ2-1	CASSVEGLAGLNEQFF	TGTGCCAGCAGCGTAGAGGGACTAGCGGGATTGAATGAGCAGTTCTTC
NA	TRBV27	NA	TRBJ1-5	CASRMGQKNQPQHF	TGTGCCAGCAGAATGGGACAAAAAAATCAGCCCCAGCATTTT
NA	TRBV9	TRBD2	TRBJ2-7	CASSGGSSGSYEQYF	TGTGCCAGCAGCGGCGGCTCTAGCGGCTCCTACGAGCAGTACTTC
NA	TRBV30	TRBD1	TRBJ1-5	CAWAGTDNQPQHF	TGTGCCTGGGCAGGGACAGACAATCAGCCCCAGCATTTT
NA	TRBV28	NA	TRBJ2-3	CASSSPKGVPTDTQYF	TGTGCCAGCAGTTCACCCAAAGGGGTCCCCACAGATACGCAGTATTTT
NA	TRBV19	NA	TRBJ2-1	CASSPPNNEQFF	TGTGCCAGTAGTCCGCCCAACAATGAGCAGTTCTTC
NA	TRBV6-1	TRBD1	TRBJ2-3	CASSSGTGGSDTQYF	TGTGCCAGCAGTTCCGGGACAGGGGGCTCAGATACGCAGTATTTT
NA	TRBV7-6	NA	TRBJ2-1	CASSLRPGKGYNEQFF	TGTGCCAGCAGCTTACGTCCGGGAAAAGGCTACAATGAGCAGTTCTTC
NA	TRBV6-5	TRBD2	TRBJ2-7	CATQGGSFFHEQYF	TGTGCCACGCAAGGCGGGAGCTTCTTCCACGAGCAGTACTTC
once	TRBV5-4	TRBD2	TRBJ2-3	CATFLAGSTDTQYF	TGTGCCACCTTTCTAGCGGGAAGCACAGATACGCAGTATTTT
NA	TRBV9	NA	TRBJ1-1	CASSVGMGKAEAFF	TGTGCCAGCAGCGTAGGAATGGGAAAAGCTGAAGCTTTCTTT
NA	TRBV7-3	TRBD1	TRBJ2-1	CASSTGTGVASLNEQFF	TGTGCCAGCAGTACCGGGACAGGGGTGGCTTCGCTGAATGAGCAGTTCTTC
NA	TRBV28	TRBD1	TRBJ2-7	CASSPLTGIYEQYF	TGTGCCAGCAGTCCTCTGACAGGGATCTACGAGCAGTACTTC
NA	TRBV5-4	TRBD1	TRBJ2-5	CASSFRGSLKLQETQYF	TGTGCCAGCAGCTTCAGGGGGAGTCTAAAACTCCAAGAGACCCAGTACTTC
NA	TRBV7-6	NA	TRBJ1-5	CASSLAPGLNQPQHF	TGTGCCAGCAGCTTAGCTCCAGGACTTAATCAGCCCCAGCATTTT
NA	TRBV13	TRBD1	TRBJ1-1	CASSPLGQGGTEAFF	TGTGCCAGCAGCCCCCTAGGACAGGGGGGGACTGAAGCTTTCTTT
NA	TRBV11-2	NA	TRBJ2-7	CASSSLGVSSYEQYF	TGTGCCAGCAGTTCCCTTGGGGTGAGCTCCTACGAGCAGTACTTC
NA	TRBV13	NA	TRBJ2-2	CASSLGLGGHSNTGELFF	TGTGCCAGCAGCTTAGGCTTGGGGGGACACTCGAACACCGGGGAGCTGTTTTTT
NA	TRBV20-1	NA	TRBJ2-7	CSAKDAYEQYF	TGCAGTGCTAAGGACGCCTACGAGCAGTACTTC
NA	TRBV5-8	TRBD1	TRBJ2-2	CASSLFPGGNTGELFF	TGTGCCAGCAGCTTGTTTCCAGGGGGTAACACCGGGGAGCTGTTTTTT
NA	TRBV6-1	TRBD2	TRBJ2-7	CASSEGAAGGYEQYF	TGTGCCAGCAGTGAAGGTGCAGCGGGAGGCTACGAGCAGTACTTC
NA	TRBV19	NA	TRBJ1-1	CASSMSDSGEAFF	TGTGCCAGTAGTATGAGTGACTCGGGAGAAGCTTTCTTT
NA	TRBV5-4	NA	TRBJ1-2	CATARDNYGYTF	TGTGCCACCGCCCGGGATAACTATGGCTACACCTTC
once	TRBV28	NA	TRBJ2-2	CASSFFWAGNPGELFF	TGTGCCAGCAGTTTTTTTTGGGCAGGGAATCCCGGGGAGCTGTTTTTT
NA	TRBV30	TRBD2	TRBJ2-1	CAWSLGLAGLNEQFF	TGTGCCTGGAGTTTGGGGCTAGCGGGACTCAATGAGCAGTTCTTC
NA	TRBV28	NA	TRBJ2-1	CASSPSPTGGLEEFF	TGTGCCAGCAGTCCCTCCCCTACCGGGGGACTTGAGGAGTTCTTC
NA	TRBV7-9	NA	TRBJ1-2	CASSFYSGDYTF	TGTGCCAGCAGCTTTTACTCAGGGGACTACACCTTC
NA	TRBV9	TRBD1	TRBJ1-2	CASSVGDRGRGYTF	TGTGCCAGCAGCGTAGGGGACAGGGGTAGAGGCTACACCTTC
NA	TRBV9	TRBD2	TRBJ2-1	CASSVESGSSFEQFF	TGTGCCAGCAGCGTAGAAAGCGGGAGTTCCTTCGAGCAGTTCTTC
NA	TRBV5-1	TRBD1	TRBJ1-2	CASSDRDRSLGYTF	TGCGCCAGCAGCGATCGGGACAGAAGTCTTGGCTACACCTTC
NA	TRBV10-2	TRBD2	TRBJ2-7	CASSDPLAGGIYEQYF	TGCGCCAGCAGTGACCCACTAGCGGGAGGGATCTACGAGCAGTACTTC
NA	TRBV6-1	NA	TRBJ1-5	CASRDVPSNQPQHF	TGTGCCAGCAGGGACGTCCCGAGCAATCAGCCCCAGCATTTT
NA	TRBV9	NA	TRBJ1-1	CASSVEVSTEAFF	TGTGCCAGCAGCGTAGAGGTGTCGACTGAAGCTTTCTTT
NA	TRBV6-1	NA	TRBJ1-5	CASSDFGTPPEQPQHF	TGTGCCAGCAGTGATTTTGGGACACCCCCTGAGCAGCCCCAGCATTTT
NA	TRBV14	TRBD1	TRBJ2-5	CASSLDRATGTQYF	TGTGCCAGCAGCTTGGACAGGGCCACGGGAACCCAGTACTTC
once	TRBV2	NA	TRBJ1-2	CASSEGRDLYGYTF	TGTGCCAGCAGTGAAGGAAGGGACCTCTATGGCTACACCTTC
NA	TRBV4-1	TRBD2	TRBJ2-7	CASSQVWGREDEQYF	TGCGCCAGCAGCCAAGTCTGGGGACGGGAGGACGAGCAGTACTTC
NA	TRBV19	NA	TRBJ2-1	CASSMGGAAEEFF	TGTGCCAGTAGTATGGGGGGGGCTGCAGAGGAGTTCTTC
NA	TRBV6-5	NA	TRBJ1-1	CASSYVHTRGTEAFF	TGTGCCAGCAGTTACGTGCATACGAGGGGGACTGAAGCTTTCTTT
NA	TRBV11-2	TRBD1	TRBJ1-1	CASTRTGAEAFF	TGTGCCAGCACCCGAACAGGGGCTGAAGCTTTCTTT
NA	TRBV9	NA	TRBJ2-1	CASGRVNEQFF	TGTGCCAGCGGACGAGTCAATGAGCAGTTCTTC
NA	TRBV19	NA	TRBJ2-7	CASSIALRRYEQYF	TGTGCCAGTAGTATAGCGCTAAGGAGGTACGAGCAGTACTTC
once	TRBV27	TRBD1	TRBJ2-1	CASIRTGGDEQFF	TGTGCCAGTATTCGGACAGGGGGCGATGAGCAGTTCTTC
NA	TRBV2	NA	TRBJ1-2	CASSDRQGSGYTF	TGTGCCAGCAGTGACAGGCAGGGGTCTGGCTACACCTTC
once	TRBV4-1	TRBD1	TRBJ2-3	CASSQVSTGNTDTQYF	TGCGCCAGCAGCCAAGTGTCGACAGGGAATACAGATACGCAGTATTTT
few	TRBV4-2	TRBD2	TRBJ2-3	CASSQGRESTDTQYF	TGTGCCAGCAGCCAAGGGCGGGAGAGCACAGATACGCAGTATTTT
NA	TRBV7-2	TRBD1	TRBJ2-5	CASSLAGGAETQYF	TGTGCCAGCAGCTTAGCAGGGGGCGCGGAGACCCAGTACTTC
NA	TRBV9	NA	TRBJ2-3	CASSTRDLRLDTQYF	TGTGCCAGCAGCACCCGGGACCTGCGTCTAGATACGCAGTATTTT
NA	TRBV7-9	NA	TRBJ1-1	CASSFLGVNTEAFF	TGTGCCAGCAGCTTCCTCGGGGTGAACACTGAAGCTTTCTTT
once	TRBV6-6	NA	TRBJ2-6	CASSYDPVSGANVLTF	TGTGCCAGCAGTTACGATCCCGTCTCTGGGGCCAACGTCCTGACTTTC